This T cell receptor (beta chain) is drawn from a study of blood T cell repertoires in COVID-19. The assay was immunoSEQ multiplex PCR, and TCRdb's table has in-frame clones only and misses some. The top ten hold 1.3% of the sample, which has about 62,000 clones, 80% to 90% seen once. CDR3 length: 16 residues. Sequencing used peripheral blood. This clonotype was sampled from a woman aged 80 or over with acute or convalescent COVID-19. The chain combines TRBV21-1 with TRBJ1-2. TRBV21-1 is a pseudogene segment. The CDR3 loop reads CASSNTLGGQYYGYTF. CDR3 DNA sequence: TGTGCCAGCAGCAATACCCTGGGGGGGCAATACTATGGCTACACCTTC.